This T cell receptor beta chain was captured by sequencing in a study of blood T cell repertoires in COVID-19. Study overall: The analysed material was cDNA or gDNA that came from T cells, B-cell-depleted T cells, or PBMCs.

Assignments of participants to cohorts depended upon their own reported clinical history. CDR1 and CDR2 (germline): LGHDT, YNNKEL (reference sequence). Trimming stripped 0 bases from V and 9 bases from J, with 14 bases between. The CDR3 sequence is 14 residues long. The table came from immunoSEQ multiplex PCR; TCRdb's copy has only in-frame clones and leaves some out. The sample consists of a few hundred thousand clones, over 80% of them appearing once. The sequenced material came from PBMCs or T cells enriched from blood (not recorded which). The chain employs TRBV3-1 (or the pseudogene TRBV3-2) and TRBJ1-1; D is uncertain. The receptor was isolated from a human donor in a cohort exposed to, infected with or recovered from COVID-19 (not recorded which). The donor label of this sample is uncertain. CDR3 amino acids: CASSQDRRVGKAFF. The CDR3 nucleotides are TGTGCCAGCAGCCAAGATCGGAGAGTCGGAAAAGCTTTCTTT.